The rows below give T cell receptor beta chains drawn from one sample of a study of spatial heterogeneity in lung cancer. TCRdb itself ran the 5' RACE reads through MiXCR, one entry per CDR3 protein. The data contain around 27,000 distinct CDR3 sequences, approximately 5.1% of them singletons. Sequenced material: PBMCs, taken at follow-up. Receptors were obtained from a female donor with early-stage non-small cell lung cancer. Each CDR3 is given with its conserved first and last residue. D genes are given only for firm matches. Some rows have no size entry. The others give once, few or many, or a class for an expanded clone.

clone size	V gene	J gene	CDR3 length	D gene	CDR3 protein	CDR3 DNA
many	TRBV28	TRBJ2-3	15	TRBD1	CASSNRGPSTDTQYF	TGTGCCAGCAGTAACAGGGGCCCCAGCACAGATACGCAGTATTTT
many	TRBV6-2/TRBV6-3	TRBJ1-6	15	TRBD1	CASSRDRPYNSPLHF	TGTGCCAGCAGCCGGGACAGGCCCTATAATTCACCCCTCCACTTT
many	TRBV3-1	TRBJ1-2	16	.	CASSQEMGRNPYGYTF	TGTGCCAGCAGCCAAGAGATGGGCAGGAATCCCTATGGCTACACCTTC
many	TRBV19	TRBJ2-3	15	TRBD1	CASTALQGATDTQYF	TGTGCCAGTACGGCCCTTCAGGGGGCCACAGATACGCAGTATTTT
.	TRBV12-3/TRBV12-4	TRBJ2-3	15	TRBD1	CASSLETGGTDTQYF	TGTGCCAGCAGTTTAGAGACAGGGGGCACAGATACGCAGTATTTT
.	TRBV7-9	TRBJ2-5	17	TRBD2	CASSSDPGTRYGETQYF	TGTGCCAGCAGCTCAGACCCCGGGACTAGATATGGAGAGACCCAGTACTTC
many	TRBV7-2	TRBJ1-1	13	.	CASSLDIISEAFF	TGTGCCAGCAGCCTAGACATAATCTCTGAAGCTTTCTTT
many	TRBV7-6	TRBJ2-1	15	TRBD2	CASSPGTSPYNEQFF	TGTGCCAGCAGCCCAGGGACTAGCCCCTACAATGAGCAGTTCTTC
many	TRBV29-1	TRBJ2-3	16	TRBD2	CSVGFTASGTTDTQYF	TGCAGCGTTGGGTTTACAGCTAGCGGGACCACAGATACGCAGTATTTT
many	TRBV3-1	TRBJ2-5	11	.	CASSLTETQYF	TGTGCCAGCAGCCTTACGGAGACCCAGTACTTC
many	TRBV7-3	TRBJ1-5	16	.	CASSLGDPRSNQPQHF	TGTGCCAGCAGCTTAGGTGATCCTAGAAGCAATCAGCCCCAGCATTTT
many	TRBV7-9	TRBJ2-2	12	.	CASRGADGELFF	TGTGCCAGTCGGGGGGCCGACGGGGAGCTGTTTTTT
many	TRBV6-2/TRBV6-3	TRBJ2-1	15	.	CASSYGGPSYNEQFF	TGTGCCAGCAGTTATGGGGGGCCCTCCTACAATGAGCAGTTCTTC
many	TRBV4-3	TRBJ2-1	16	TRBD1	CASSQKDRAGFNEQFF	TGCGCCAGCAGCCAAAAGGACAGGGCCGGGTTCAATGAGCAGTTCTTC
many	TRBV6-1	TRBJ2-3	16	.	CATPANTGSSTDTQYF	TGTGCCACCCCGGCCAATACGGGTTCTAGCACAGATACGCAGTATTTT
many	TRBV9	TRBJ2-3	15	TRBD2	CASSVASGGTDTQYF	TGTGCCAGCAGCGTGGCTAGCGGGGGCACAGATACGCAGTATTTT
many	TRBV20-1	TRBJ2-2	13	TRBD2	CSASAGGSGELFF	TGCAGTGCTAGTGCGGGAGGGAGCGGGGAGCTGTTTTTT
medium-sized	TRBV5-6	TRBJ2-1	12	.	CASSPKGWEQFF	TGTGCCAGCAGCCCCAAAGGTTGGGAGCAGTTCTTC
many	TRBV28	TRBJ1-5	14	.	CASSLGPSNQPQHF	TGTGCCAGCAGTTTAGGGCCGAGCAATCAGCCCCAGCATTTT
many	TRBV7-3	TRBJ2-5	12	.	CASAGSSETQYF	TGTGCCAGTGCAGGGTCATCAGAGACCCAGTACTTC
many	TRBV10-3	TRBJ2-1	13	.	CAISEGSYNEQFF	TGTGCCATCAGTGAGGGATCCTACAATGAGCAGTTCTTC
many	TRBV6-6	TRBJ2-2	10	.	CATRRGELFF	TGTGCCACCCGAAGGGGGGAGCTGTTTTTT
many	TRBV29-1	TRBJ2-1	10	.	CSVEINEQFF	TGCAGCGTTGAAATCAATGAGCAGTTCTTC
many	TRBV10-3	TRBJ1-5	13	TRBD1	CAIRGQSNQPQHF	TGTGCCATCAGGGGACAGAGCAATCAGCCCCAGCATTTT
many	TRBV7-2	TRBJ2-2	16	TRBD1	CASSRGTGGLPGELFF	TGTGCCAGCAGCCGTGGGACAGGGGGCCTACCCGGGGAGCTGTTTTTT
few	TRBV11-1	TRBJ2-1	14	.	CASSEEQSYNEQFF	TGTGCCAGCAGCGAGGAACAGAGCTACAATGAGCAGTTCTTC
many	TRBV15	TRBJ2-1	14	TRBD1	CATSREIQGIEQFF	TGTGCCACCAGCAGAGAGATACAGGGGATTGAGCAGTTCTTC
many	TRBV7-9	TRBJ2-3	19	.	CASTTPPRDLGQGPDTQYF	TGTGCCAGCACCACTCCGCCCAGGGATCTTGGACAAGGCCCAGATACGCAGTATTTT
many	TRBV7-2	TRBJ2-1	14	.	CASAAGTPDNEQFF	TGTGCCAGCGCTGCCGGGACTCCCGACAATGAGCAGTTCTTC
many	TRBV7-2	TRBJ2-1	15	.	CASSRSQGSYNEQFF	TGTGCCAGCAGCCGTAGCCAAGGATCCTACAATGAGCAGTTCTTC
many	TRBV7-2	TRBJ2-7	14	TRBD2	CASSFTSGSYEQYF	TGTGCCAGCAGCTTCACTAGCGGATCCTACGAGCAGTACTTC
.	TRBV28	TRBJ1-5	16	TRBD1	CASSTRTGGRVEPQHF	TGTGCCAGCAGTACGCGGACAGGTGGGAGAGTGGAGCCCCAGCATTTT
many	TRBV7-2	TRBJ2-1	15	TRBD2	CASSLEGGTYNEQFF	TGTGCCAGCAGCTTAGAGGGAGGGACCTACAATGAGCAGTTCTTC
.	TRBV28	TRBJ2-1	14	TRBD2	CAHGEGSSYNEQFF	TGTGCTCACGGGGAGGGAAGCTCCTACAATGAGCAGTTCTTC
many	TRBV2	TRBJ1-6	14	.	CASARDTYNSPLHF	TGTGCCAGCGCCAGGGATACCTATAATTCACCCCTCCACTTT
many	TRBV11-2	TRBJ2-5	15	.	CASSKGGSGGETQYF	TGTGCCAGCAGCAAGGGGGGCTCGGGCGGGGAGACCCAGTACTTC
many	TRBV7-2	TRBJ1-1	14	.	CASSLIGGNTEAFF	TGTGCCAGCAGCCTTATCGGGGGGAACACTGAAGCTTTCTTT
many	TRBV4-3	TRBJ2-1	16	TRBD2	CASSRSTSGGINEQFF	TGCGCCAGCAGCCGATCGACTAGCGGGGGGATAAATGAGCAGTTCTTC
few	TRBV6-2/TRBV6-3	TRBJ2-7	16	.	CASSSVGQRLTYEQYF	TGTGCCAGCAGTTCTGTAGGACAGCGTCTAACCTACGAGCAGTACTTC
.	TRBV11-1	TRBJ2-1	11	.	CVSSLGDEQFF	TGTGTCAGCAGCTTAGGCGATGAGCAGTTCTTC
many	TRBV28	TRBJ1-1	12	.	CASLALNTEAFF	TGTGCCAGTTTGGCGTTGAACACTGAAGCTTTCTTT
many	TRBV5-4	TRBJ2-4	18	TRBD2	CASSSGLAGGGAKNIQYF	TGTGCCAGCAGCTCGGGACTAGCGGGAGGGGGAGCCAAAAACATTCAGTACTTC
many	TRBV7-2	TRBJ2-7	14	.	CASSLSGISYEQYF	TGTGCCAGCAGCTTATCCGGGATCTCCTACGAGCAGTACTTC
many	TRBV4-3	TRBJ1-2	15	.	CASSQGLISPYGYTF	TGCGCCAGCAGCCAAGGTCTGATAAGCCCCTATGGCTACACCTTC
many	TRBV7-2	TRBJ2-3	14	.	CASSLLHSTDTQYF	TGTGCCAGCAGCTTACTTCACAGTACAGATACGCAGTATTTT
many	TRBV28	TRBJ2-1	20	TRBD1	CASRKTLGQGSRPGYNEQFF	TGTGCCAGCAGGAAAACCTTGGGACAGGGGTCCCGACCGGGGTACAATGAGCAGTTCTTC
few	TRBV29-1	TRBJ1-2	13	.	CSVRHWGNYGYTF	TGCAGCGTTCGTCACTGGGGGAACTATGGCTACACCTTC